These 10 T cell receptor beta chains came from one sample sequenced in a study of cytomegalovirus exposure and HLA in healthy donors. With 60 Vbeta and 13 Jbeta primers, the PCR was carried out. Clones were sequenced by immunoSEQ multiplex PCR, and TCRdb holds only the in-frame ones, with some missing. This sample contains under 150,000 clones. The sequencing input was PBMCs. The receptors shown here come from a woman aged 40 to 49 in good health and CMV-seronegative.

This chain uses TRBV5-1 with TRBJ2-1, with D perhaps TRBD1 (6 bases). The CDR3 totals 13 residues. The germline V and J ends were trimmed by 0 bases and 7 bases, with 8 bases remaining between them. Germline V gives CDR1 SGHRS, CDR2 YFSETQ. The CDR3 DNA reads as TGCGCCAGCAGCTTGGGAGACAGGAATGAGCAGTTCTTC. As protein: CASSLGDRNEQFF.

The chain couples TRBV6-1 to TRBJ1-1; no definite D call. From germline, CDR1 is MNHNS and CDR2 SASEGT. The CDR3 is made up of 15 amino acids. V lost 1 base to trimming and J lost 1 base, with 10 bases between them. The CDR3 here is CASSEESGWNTEAFF. CDR3 in DNA: TGTGCCAGCAGTGAAGAGTCGGGGTGGAACACTGAAGCTTTCTTT.

V usage is TRBV7-3 and J usage is TRBJ2-1, with TRBD2 identical over 10 bases. The J segment lost 7 bases and the V segment lost 2 bases, leaving 5 bases of the junction unmatched. Germline CDR1 is SGHTA and CDR2 is FQGTGA. This CDR3 has 15 residues. The CDR3 coding sequence is TGTGCCAGCAGCTTAGGGACTAGCGTGGGGAATGAGCAGTTCTTC. As protein: CASSLGTSVGNEQFF.

The rearrangement uses TRBV5-1 and TRBJ2-5; tentative D call: TRBD1 (6 bases). Trimming shortened V by 0 bases and J by 4 bases, and 13 bases separated the two germline ends. The V gene's germline CDR1 is SGHRS and CDR2 YFSETQ. CDR3 length equals 15 residues. In DNA form, the CDR3 reads TGCGCCAGCAGCTTGGCCGGGCAGGGGCCAGAGACCCAGTACTTC. Amino acid sequence: CASSLAGQGPETQYF. Supplemented by reference TRBV5-1 and TRBJ2-5, the full variable domain reads KAGVTQTPRYLIKTRGQQVTLSCSPISGHRSVSWYQQTPGQGLQFLFEYFSETQRNKGNFPGRFSGRQFSNSRSEMNVSTLELGDSALYLCASSLAGQGPETQYFGPGTRLLVL.

The rearrangement joins TRBV7-9 to TRBJ1-3; possibly TRBD1 for D (5 bases). The CDR3 spans 15 residues. Trimming took off 5 bases at V and 0 bases at J, with 11 bases between the two ends. Germline CDR1 SEHNR, CDR2 FQNEAQ (reference sequence). DNA for the CDR3: TGTGCCAGCAGCCCAGCCCAGGGCTCTGGAAACACCATATATTTT. Its protein is CASSPAQGSGNTIYF.

The rearrangement joins TRBV7-2 to TRBJ2-7; D remains ambiguous. The CDR3 is 14 amino acids. The ends were cut back, 4 bases at V and 0 bases at J, with 10 bases in the middle. Germline V gives CDR1 SGHTA, CDR2 FQGNSA. The CDR3: CASSYLEPSYEQYF. CDR3 DNA: TGTGCCAGCAGCTACCTCGAGCCCTCCTACGAGCAGTACTTC.

V gene TRBV9 combines with J gene TRBJ1-1; D is unresolved. Deletions cut 0 bases from V and 10 bases from J, with 13 bases between. Germline CDR1 SGDLS, CDR2 YYNGEE. The CDR3 sequence is 13 residues long. The CDR3 loop is CASSVETSSAAFF. CDR3 sequence (DNA): TGTGCCAGCAGCGTAGAGACTTCCAGCGCAGCTTTCTTT.

The chain links TRBV4-3 to TRBJ1-1, with a tentative D call TRBD1 (5 bases). Germline values: CDR1 LGHNA, CDR2 YSLEER. The CDR3 is 14 residues long. V dropped 4 bases and J dropped 8 bases, with 17 bases sitting between them. CDR3 amino acids: CASSLWPGHEEAFF. CDR3 sequence (DNA): TGCGCCAGCAGCCTATGGCCAGGGCACGAGGAAGCTTTCTTT.

The V call is TRBV4-3, the J call TRBJ1-2; 9 nucleotides line up with TRBD1. Germline trimming cut 4 bases from V and 8 bases from J; bases unmatched to any gene: 11. The CDR3 spans 15 residues. Germline CDR1 is LGHNA and CDR2 is YSLEER. In DNA form, the CDR3 reads TGCGCCAGCAGCCCCGGGACAGGGATCCCTGGGGGCTACACCTTC. This sequence encodes CASSPGTGIPGGYTF.

The V call is TRBV28, the J call TRBJ1-5; D is perhaps TRBD1 (6 bases). Germline CDR1 MDHEN, CDR2 SYDVKM. The CDR3 runs to 16 residues. V lost 6 bases to trimming and J lost 0 bases, with 15 bases between them. The CDR3 nucleotides are TGTGCCAGCAGCCCCCAGGGGCGAGGTAGCAATCAGCCCCAGCATTTT. Its protein is CASSPQGRGSNQPQHF.